Below are 16 T cell receptor beta chains sequenced from a single sample in a study of T cell clonotyping in hematopoietic cell transplantation. Clones were read by immunoSEQ multiplex PCR, and TCRdb kept only the in-frame ones, dropping some. The profile shows 9,000 or so clones, over 75% of them singletons. Sequencing used peripheral blood mononuclear cells, obtained 180 days after allogeneic stem cell transplant. Receptors originate from a female patient in her forties or fifties who had an allogeneic stem cell transplant from a related donor, so the T cells may come from the graft donor. Some clones in this sample may be carry-over from other donors' samples.

The chain links TRBV20-1 to TRBJ1-1, with D hard to call. Germline CDR1 DFQATT, CDR2 SNEGSKA (reference sequence). The CDR3 has 11 amino acids. V lost 7 bases and J lost 2, with 8 bases in between. The CDR3 reads CSVAGNTEAFF. CDR3 coding DNA: TGCAGTGTTGCCGGTAACACTGAAGCTTTCTTT.

The V and J genes are TRBV30 and TRBJ2-3; D tentatively fits TRBD1 or TRBD2 (6 bases each). Germline CDR1 reads GTSNPN; CDR2 reads SVGIG (reference sequence). The V end lost 0 bases, the J end lost 6 bases, and 16 bases lay between the germline ends. The CDR3 loop spans 15 amino acids. As DNA, the CDR3 is TGTGCCTGGAGTGTACCTGGGGGGCGCCGGGATACGCAGTATTTT. Translation: CAWSVPGGRRDTQYF.

This clone occurred once. The genes are TRBV7-2 and TRBJ2-7, with a weak D call TRBD1 (5 bases). Germline V gene sequence: CDR1 SGHTA, CDR2 FQGNSA. V lost 1 base, J lost 5 bases, and 12 bases lay in between. The CDR3 runs to 14 residues. The CDR3 protein is CASSLVRDSDEQYF. CDR3 in DNA: TGTGCCAGCAGCTTAGTCCGAGACAGTGACGAGCAGTACTTC.

V usage is TRBV11-2 and J usage is TRBJ1-1; D unresolved. Germline V gene lookup returns CDR1 SGHAT and CDR2 FQNNGV. The germline V and J ends were trimmed by 7 bases and 1 base, with 7 bases remaining between them. The CDR3 consists of 12 residues. The CDR3 spells CASTVGNTEAFF. The CDR3 nucleotides read TGTGCCAGCACTGTGGGGAACACTGAAGCTTTCTTT.

The chain links TRBV2 to TRBJ2-1; TRBD1 agrees at 10 bases. Germline assignment: CDR1 SNHLY and CDR2 FYNNEI. V lost 3 bases, J lost 6 bases, and 11 bases stayed unmatched. The CDR3 has 17 residues. The CDR3 nucleotides are TGTGCCAGCAGTGATAATAGTGGGACAGGGGCTCCCAATGAGCAGTTCTTC. Encoded protein: CASSDNSGTGAPNEQFF. The variable domain in full, with the rest retrieved from reference TRBV2 and TRBJ2-1, is EPEVTQTPSHQVTQMGQEVILRCVPISNHLYFYWYRQILGQKVEFLVSFYNNEISEKSEIFDDQFSVERPDGSNFTLKIRSTKLEDSAMYFCASSDNSGTGAPNEQFFGPGTRLTVL.

The rearrangement joins TRBV7-2 to TRBJ2-5, with 8 bases lining up with TRBD1. The germline CDR1 and CDR2 sequences are SGHTA and FQGNSA. The CDR3 is made up of 18 amino acids. V trimming: 4 bases; J trimming: 5 bases; junction bases outside the gene matches: 18. Written as DNA, the CDR3 is TGTGCCAGCAGCTCGGGTACTTGGACAGGGATTGTACGGGAGACCCAGTACTTC. This encodes CASSSGTWTGIVRETQYF.

The DNA of the CDR3 is TGCGCCAGCAGCGCTCTGTACCAAGAGACCCAGTACTTC. Translation: CASSALYQETQYF. The chain uses TRBV5-1 and TRBJ2-5; no clear D. CDR3 length: 13 amino acids. Germline V gene sequence: CDR1 SGHRS, CDR2 YFSETQ. The germline V and J ends were trimmed by 4 bases and 0 bases, with 7 bases remaining between them.

This clone was seen a handful of times. The chain is built from TRBV19 and TRBJ1-1; the match to TRBD1 covers 9 bases. Losses at the gene ends were 5 bases for V and 5 bases for J; bases not matched to a gene: 15. Germline CDR1 and CDR2: LNHDA and SQIVND (reference sequence). The CDR3 extends over 17 amino acids. The CDR3 DNA reads TGTGCCAGTAGTTCCGGGACAGGGAGAAGTGAACGGACTGAAGCTTTCTTT. It yields the protein CASSSGTGRSERTEAFF.

The chain couples TRBV19 to TRBJ1-2; 7 bases are shared with TRBD1. CDR3 size: 15 residues. Germline assignment: CDR1 LNHDA and CDR2 SQIVND (reference sequence). V shed 2 bases and J 5 bases; nucleotides not matched to a gene: 8. The CDR3 nucleotides are TGTGCCAGTAGTATAATGGCAGGGGGAAGGTATGGCTACACCTTC. Its translation: CASSIMAGGRYGYTF.

This chain joins TRBV10-3 and TRBJ1-1, with D maybe TRBD1 (5 bases). The V gene's germline CDR1 is ENHRY and CDR2 SYGVKD. CDR3 size: 14 residues. Trimming took 4 bases from V and 3 from J, leaving 12 bases between them. The chain's CDR3 is CAISVGGEYTEAFF. Written as DNA, the CDR3 is TGTGCCATCAGTGTGGGGGGGGAGTACACTGAAGCTTTCTTT.

The rearrangement uses TRBV5-1 and TRBJ2-1; tentative D call: TRBD2 (5 bases). V lost 0 bases to trimming and J lost 9 bases, with 10 bases between them. This CDR3 region has 13 residues. Germline-derived CDR1 and CDR2 are SGHRS and YFSETQ. Written as DNA, the CDR3 is TGCGCCAGCAGCTTGGACCTAGCTAGTGAGCAGTTCTTC. Translated: CASSLDLASEQFF.

This clone appeared a single time. This rearrangement joins TRBV11-3 to TRBJ2-2; D unclear. The CDR3 is 17 residues long. CDR1 is SGHNT, CDR2 YENEEA, per germline. V gave up 5 bases and J gave up 0 bases, with 16 bases separating them. The CDR3 DNA reads TGTGCCAGCAGCCGAATGCAAGGCGAATCGAACACCGGGGAGCTGTTTTTT. Amino acid sequence: CASSRMQGESNTGELFF.

This clone occurred once. The chain has TRBV6-5 and TRBJ1-2; D uncertain. This CDR3 is 14 amino acids long. The V gene lost 5 bases and the J gene lost 7 bases, with 17 bases spanning the gap. Germline V gene lookup returns CDR1 MNHEY and CDR2 SVGAGI. The CDR3 DNA is TGTGCCAGCAGTGAGCTCGGGTCGGTATTTGGCTACACCTTC. It translates to CASSELGSVFGYTF.

This chain uses TRBV7-2 with TRBJ1-5; the D is unclear. Germline loops: CDR1 SGHTA, CDR2 FQGNSA. V shed 5 bases and J shed 6 bases, with 17 bases lying between them. The CDR3 sequence is 15 residues long. CDR3 loop: CASSASGWGRQPQHF. The CDR3 DNA is TGTGCCAGCAGCGCCTCAGGATGGGGTCGTCAGCCCCAGCATTTT.

The chain couples TRBV30 to TRBJ1-5; no clear D. Trimming took 0 bases from V and 4 from J, leaving 7 bases between them. The CDR3 runs to 13 residues. The germline gives CDR1 GTSNPN, CDR2 SVGIG (reference sequence). CDR3 loop: CAWSVQGNQPQHF. The CDR3 DNA reads as TGTGCCTGGAGTGTACAAGGGAATCAGCCCCAGCATTTT. Full variable domain (rest looked up from reference TRBV30 and TRBJ1-5): SQTIHQWPATLVQPVGSPLSLECTVEGTSNPNLYWYRQAAGRGLQLLFYSVGIGQISSEVPQNLSASRPQDRQFILSSKKLLLSDSGFYLCAWSVQGNQPQHFGDGTRLSIL.

The J gene is TRBJ2-7, the V gene TRBV28, with TRBD1 identical over 8 bases. Trimming took 1 base from V and 4 from J; bases not matched to a gene: 6. This CDR3 region has 15 residues. CDR1 MDHEN and CDR2 SYDVKM come from the germline V gene. This chain's CDR3 is CASSLFTGTGYEQYF. For the CDR3, the DNA is TGTGCCAGCAGTTTATTTACGGGGACAGGTTACGAGCAGTACTTC. Full variable domain (missing parts from reference TRBV28 and TRBJ2-7): DVKVTQSSRYLVKRTGEKVFLECVQDMDHENMFWYRQDPGLGLRLIYFSYDVKMKEKGDIPEGYSVSREKKERFSLILESASTNQTSMYLCASSLFTGTGYEQYFGPGTRLTVT.